Each of the 19 T cell receptor beta chains below was sequenced from the same sample in a study of blood T cells in healthy people across ages. The authors ran a second PCR of 7 to 11 cycles using a sample-barcoded 5' primer and a J-beta primer mix. From the 5' RACE reads, TCRdb called clonotypes with MiXCR, one entry per CDR3 protein. The table shows roughly 680,000 distinct CDR3 sequences, with 45% to 60% occurring only once. The sequencing sample was made of blood. The source is a woman of 80 years or more in good health.

The chain uses TRBV5-1 and TRBJ2-7, with 9 nucleotides matching TRBD2. The germline V gene encodes CDR1 SGHRS and CDR2 YFSETQ. J was trimmed by 7 bases and V by 7 bases; bases with no gene match: 15. The CDR3 runs 15 residues. As DNA, the CDR3 is TGCGCCAGCGGCGAATCTAGCGGGGTTTACAATGAGCAGTACTTC. Residues: CASGESSGVYNEQYF.

The chain links TRBV12-3 or TRBV12-4 to TRBJ2-4, with 9 nucleotides matching TRBD1. TRBJ2-7 matches the DNA end more closely, so the J call is doubtful. The CDR3 has 15 residues. The CDR3 nucleotides are TGTGCCAGCAGTTTAAGGACAGGGGAGACCTACGAGCAGTACTTC. It codes for CASSLRTGETYEQYF.

V usage is TRBV28 and J usage is TRBJ1-1; D may be TRBD1 (6 bases). Trimming stripped 7 bases from V and 10 bases from J, with 16 bases between. Germline values: CDR1 MDHEN, CDR2 SYDVKM. This CDR3 contains 12 residues. The CDR3 DNA sequence: TGTGCCAGCACCCCACGGGGGCGAGGAGCTTTCTTT. Amino acid sequence: CASTPRGRGAFF.

V usage is TRBV12-3 or TRBV12-4 and J usage is TRBJ2-1; no definite D call. The ends were cut back, 2 bases at V and 9 bases at J, with 11 bases in the middle. CDR3 length equals 13 residues. The DNA of the CDR3 is TGTGCCAGCAGTTTAATTCGACGCGGTGAGCAGTTCTTC. Translating gives CASSLIRRGEQFF.

Of note for this clonotype: This sequence may be a read error, since a much larger clone differs from it by one base. V usage is TRBV29-1 and J usage is TRBJ1-1; D remains unclear. In germline, CDR1 is SQVTM, CDR2 ANQGSEA. Trimming pared 4 bases from V and 8 bases from J, leaving 17 bases between. This CDR3 spans 13 amino acids. The CDR3 protein is CSVAASPSPEAFF. CDR3 nucleotides: TGCAGCGTTGCGGCCAGCCCAAGCCCAGAAGCTTTCTTT.

V is TRBV10-3 and J is TRBJ2-3, with 10 nucleotides matching TRBD2. Germline V gene lookup returns CDR1 ENHRY and CDR2 SYGVKD. Trimming removed 9 bases from V and 2 bases from J; junction bases left unmatched: 5. The CDR3 is 14 residues long. In nucleotides, the CDR3 is TGTGCCATACTAGCGGGGACGTACACAGATACGCAGTATTTT. It is translated as CAILAGTYTDTQYF.

There are a few counts of this clonotype. CDR3 region: CSARVETRENSPLHF. DNA for the CDR3: TGCAGTGCTAGAGTTGAGACTCGGGAGAATTCACCCCTCCACTTT. V usage is TRBV20-1 and J usage is TRBJ1-6; D is unclear. This CDR3 is 15 amino acids long. Trimming removed 1 base at V and 7 bases at J, with 14 bases between. From germline, CDR1 is DFQATT and CDR2 SNEGSKA (reference sequence).

The chain couples TRBV7-2 to TRBJ2-4; 8 bases fit TRBD2. The CDR3 length is 15 residues. The V and J ends lost 3 bases and 13 bases, in that order; junction bases with no gene match: 14. Germline assignment: CDR1 SGHTA and CDR2 FQGNSA. The CDR3 bases are TGTGCCAGCAGCTTCGGAGCGGGGGTAACGGGGGAGCAGTACTTC. This encodes CASSFGAGVTGEQYF.

The V and J genes are TRBV2 and TRBJ1-1; D ambiguous. V lost 2 bases, J lost 3 bases, and 7 bases lay in between. CDR1 is SNHLY, CDR2 FYNNEI, per germline. The CDR3 loop spans 13 amino acids. This CDR3 reads CASSELIDTEAFF. For the CDR3, the DNA is TGTGCCAGCAGTGAACTAATCGACACTGAAGCTTTCTTT.

This chain links TRBV7-2 with TRBJ1-2, with a tentative D call TRBD1 (5 bases). V shed 1 base and J shed 2 bases, with 11 bases lying between them. CDR3 length: 15 residues. CDR1 and CDR2 from the germline V gene are SGHTA and FQGNSA. The chain's CDR3 is CASSLGPGQNYGYTF. Here the CDR3 DNA reads TGTGCCAGCAGCTTAGGTCCGGGGCAGAACTATGGCTACACCTTC.

This clonotype was observed many times. The chain uses TRBV29-1 and TRBJ2-7; D is possibly TRBD2 (6 bases). Germline values: CDR1 SQVTM, CDR2 ANQGSEA. Trimming shortened V by 4 bases and J by 2 bases, and 12 bases separated the two germline ends. The CDR3 loop spans 13 amino acids. DNA of the CDR3: TGCAGCGTTGGGGGGGAACCCCCCTACGAGCAGTACTTC. It specifies CSVGGEPPYEQYF.

The rearrangement links TRBV18 to TRBJ1-1, with a possible D match to TRBD1 (6 bases). The CDR3 is 13 residues long. The germline CDR1 and CDR2 sequences are KGHSH and LQKENI. Trimming took 8 bases from V and 1 from J, leaving 11 bases between them. DNA of the CDR3: TGTGCCAGCGCACAGGGACAGAACACTGAAGCTTTCTTT. Residues: CASAQGQNTEAFF.

In regard to this clonotype: Mismatch with germline at one junction end may stem from a read error. The J gene is TRBJ2-3, the V gene TRBV5-1; tentatively, D is TRBD1 (5 bases). This CDR3 has 12 residues. In germline, CDR1 is SGHRS, CDR2 YFSETQ. The CDR3 here is CASSLSTGTQYF. CDR3 nucleotides: TGCGCCAGCAGCCTCTCCACAGGTACGCAGTATTTT.

The V call is TRBV20-1, the J call TRBJ1-3; D unresolved. Germline CDR1 is DFQATT and CDR2 is SNEGSKA (reference sequence). The CDR3 consists of 15 residues. V lost 1 base and J 0 bases, leaving 10 bases between the germline ends. The DNA for the CDR3 is TGCAGTGCTAGAGGCCGGGGAGTCTCTGGAAACACCATATATTTT. Amino acids: CSARGRGVSGNTIYF.

V is TRBV20-1 and J is TRBJ1-2; D remains unclear. In germline, CDR1 is DFQATT, CDR2 SNEGSKA (reference sequence). Deletions cut 6 bases from V and 5 bases from J, with 16 bases between. CDR3 size: 13 residues. In nucleotides, the CDR3 is TGCAGTGCCATAAACACAGACTTTTATGGCTACACCTTC. It translates to CSAINTDFYGYTF.

The table lists this clonotype with many counts. The CDR3, as DNA: TGCGCCAGCAGCTTCAGCGGGGCGATCACAGATACGCAGTATTTT. Its translation: CASSFSGAITDTQYF. The V gene is TRBV5-1, the J gene TRBJ2-3, with 7 bases identical to TRBD2. The CDR3 has 15 amino acids. Trimming took 2 bases from V and 2 from J; bases not matched to a gene: 5. Germline values: CDR1 SGHRS, CDR2 YFSETQ.

The V and J genes are TRBV5-1 and TRBJ1-4; D remains unclear. The CDR3 runs 14 residues. CDR1 and CDR2 (germline): SGHRS, YFSETQ. Trimming took 3 bases from V and 2 from J, leaving 8 bases between them. In nucleotides, the CDR3 is TGCGCCAGCAGCTCCTTATCGACTAATGAAAAACTGTTTTTT. Translation gives CASSSLSTNEKLFF.

The chain joins TRBV24-1 to TRBJ2-5, with 7 bases lining up with TRBD1. Germline CDR1 KGHDR, CDR2 SFDVKD. V gave up 4 bases and J gave up 0 bases; unmatched junction bases: 4. The CDR3 has 15 residues. CDR3 coding DNA: TGTGCCACCAGTGAGAGCAGGGGGTACCAAGAGACCCAGTACTTC. It yields the protein CATSESRGYQETQYF.

This clonotype has at least ten counts. The J gene is TRBJ1-2, the V gene TRBV12-3 or TRBV12-4; the D gene is possibly TRBD1 (6 bases). This CDR3 has 13 amino acids. Trimming left V 3 bases short and J 8 bases short, with 13 bases between. CDR3 sequence (DNA): TGTGCCAGCAGTTTGCCAGGGGCGGGCGGCTACACCTTC. Protein product: CASSLPGAGGYTF.